This paragraph reports one T cell receptor beta chain. Its specificity is unknown. This sample stems from a study of T cell responses to AZD1222 COVID-19 vaccine. Whole-study findings and limits: Just five or six AZD1222 recipients tested seropositive at baseline.

TCRdb's copy holds only in-frame clones and misses some; the assay was immunoSEQ multiplex PCR. The sample has about 150,000 clones; approximately 90% are singletons. Germline CDR1 and CDR2: SGHRS and YFSETQ. The CDR3 has 15 residues. Trimming cost V 0 bases and J 4 bases, with 14 bases left between them. The specimen was peripheral blood, collected on day 0 of AZD1222 vaccination. This receptor was obtained from an adult in good health. The rearrangement links TRBV5-1 to TRBJ2-7; D gene uncertain. As DNA, the CDR3 is TGCGCCAGCAGCTTGGGGCTACCCACCTCTTACGAGCAGTACTTC. It encodes CASSLGLPTSYEQYF.